Sequencing of this TCR beta chain was carried out in a study of control samples from healthy donors and cancer patients (dated by TCRdb to 2020 to 2021). Concerning this clone: The clone's antigen remains unknown. Base qualities are not at hand, and no much larger clone is one base apart.

To prepare the library, the immunoSEQ multiplex PCR assay was applied. TCRdb provides this immuneACCESS table in a form limited to in-frame rearrangements. Some clones are lacking; in checked studies, under half of them reflect an unresolved V gene, and why the rest are absent is not known. The sample has 100,000 to 150,000 clones on record, around 90% of them singletons. The ten largest clones capture roughly 6% of the sample. From the germline V gene, CDR1 is SGHRS and CDR2 is YFSETQ. The CDR3 numbers 19 residues from cysteine through phenylalanine. Only CDR3 DNA remains: 57 bases, in frame from the first base. Deletion took 4 bases off V and 6 bases off J, with a span of 30 bases between the germline ends.

This clonotype originated in a man aged 18 to 29 in good health. The chain uses TRBV5-1 and TRBJ2-3, and the D gene may be TRBD1, 6 bases matching. Material: blood. The CDR3 corresponds to CASSRYRDHLIPSGDTQYF. In nucleotide form, the sequence is TGCGCCAGCAGCAGATACAGGGATCACCTAATCCCGAGCGGTGATACGCAGTATTTT.